Included here is one T cell receptor (beta chain) sequence, with context. Antigen specificity is unknown. The table came from immunoSEQ multiplex PCR; TCRdb's copy has only in-frame clones and leaves some out. Altogether about 120,000 clones are present, around 90% being singletons, with the ten largest covering about a tenth. The data originate from a study of T cell responses to AZD1222 COVID-19 vaccine. Study conclusions and caveats: After two AZD1222 doses, spike-specific TCR breadth and depth rose versus day 0.

Trimming took off 3 bases at V and 4 bases at J, with 12 bases between the two ends. CDR1 MNHEY and CDR2 SMNVEV come from the germline V gene (reference sequence). The CDR3 is 14 residues long. This chain joins TRBV27 and TRBJ1-2, with D possibly being TRBD1 (6 bases). This receptor was identified in an adult in good health. Sequenced here: peripheral blood, sampled on day 0 of AZD1222 vaccination. The CDR3 spells CASSFLGASYGYTF. The DNA of the CDR3 is TGTGCCAGCAGTTTTCTGGGGGCGAGCTATGGCTACACCTTC.